A single sample is the source of the 25 T cell receptor beta chains below, sequenced in a study of T cell repertoires in cytomegalovirus infection. TCRdb redid the calling of the reads with MiXCR, one entry per CDR3 protein. The sample has around 450,000 distinct CDR3 sequences; roughly a third are singletons. The sequenced sample was PBMCs. The receptors originated from a human donor in good health (CMV status not recorded). Some clones in this sample may be carry-over from other donors' samples.

The rearrangement uses TRBV12-3 or TRBV12-4 and TRBJ1-2, with 7 bases identical to TRBD1. The trim removed 3 bases at V and 6 bases at J, leaving 10 bases unmatched. This CDR3 has 15 residues. This CDR3 is CASSLGGTGVDGYTF. In nucleotides, the CDR3 is TGTGCCAGCAGTTTGGGGGGTACAGGGGTGGATGGCTACACCTTC.

This clonotype was counted a few times. V usage is TRBV5-4 and J usage is TRBJ1-2, with D hard to call. Trimming pared 0 bases from V and 6 bases from J, leaving 9 bases between. Germline V gene data show CDR1 as SGHNT and CDR2 as YYREEE (reference sequence). The CDR3 runs to 13 residues. This CDR3 is CASSLDFPDGYTF. Here the CDR3 DNA reads TGTGCCAGCAGCTTGGACTTCCCTGATGGCTACACCTTC.

This clonotype has a handful of counts. The V gene is TRBV11-2, the J gene TRBJ2-5; TRBD1 might be the D (6 bases). Germline CDR1 SGHAT, CDR2 FQNNGV. Trimming took 4 bases from V and 5 from J, leaving 14 bases between them. The CDR3 covers 14 residues. CDR3 amino acids: CASSSTGIMETQYF. CDR3 nucleotides: TGTGCCAGCAGCTCTACAGGGATCATGGAGACCCAGTACTTC.

The chain recombines TRBV12-3 or TRBV12-4 with TRBJ1-2; tentatively, D is TRBD1 (5 bases). The CDR3 is made up of 14 amino acids. Trimming left V 6 bases short and J 4 bases short, with 15 bases between. The CDR3 region is CASSRTLKSYGYTF. The CDR3 bases are TGTGCCAGCAGCAGGACACTGAAGAGCTATGGCTACACCTTC.

This chain joins TRBV5-6 and TRBJ1-2, with D possibly TRBD1 on 5 matching bases. CDR3 length equals 14 residues. Germline assignment: CDR1 SGHDT and CDR2 YYEEEE. V dropped 4 bases and J dropped 4 bases, with 14 bases sitting between them. CDR3 residues: CASSTTTVAYGYTF. The CDR3 DNA reads TGTGCCAGCAGCACTACGACAGTCGCCTATGGCTACACCTTC.

The chain carries TRBV19 and TRBJ2-1, with 10 bases lining up with TRBD1. The junction had 8 bases not matched to a gene; V was cut back by 5 bases and J by 4 bases. The CDR3 length is 16 residues. CDR1 is LNHDA, CDR2 SQIVND, per germline (reference sequence). The CDR3 region has the DNA TGTGCCAGTAGTCGAGACAGGGGGCAACCATACAATGAGCAGTTCTTC. Its translation is CASSRDRGQPYNEQFF.

This clonotype occurred many times. V is TRBV7-3 and J is TRBJ2-1; 12 nucleotides line up with TRBD2. The CDR3 extends over 16 amino acids. Losses at the gene ends were 4 bases for V and 7 bases for J; bases not matched to a gene: 8. Germline-derived CDR1 and CDR2 are SGHTA and FQGTGA. The DNA for the CDR3 is TGTGCCAGCAGCTCCCGGCTAGCGGGGGGGCGGAATGAGCAGTTCTTC. Translating gives CASSSRLAGGRNEQFF.

The CDR3: CASSSEGATKNIQYF. CDR3 nucleotides: TGTGCCAGCAGTTCCGAGGGTGCGACCAAAAACATTCAGTACTTC. The chain carries TRBV6-1 and TRBJ2-4; D perhaps matches TRBD2 (5 bases). The CDR3 extends over 15 amino acids. V shed 5 bases and J shed 2 bases, with 13 bases lying between them. From germline, CDR1 is MNHNS and CDR2 SASEGT.

This clonotype has a single count. A far larger clone is only one base removed, so a read error is likely. The CDR3 does not end in the conserved phenylalanine or tryptophan, so this is likely a read error. The J gene is TRBJ2-5, the V gene TRBV7-6, with unresolved D. The V gene lost 5 bases and the J gene lost 3 bases, with 4 bases spanning the gap. Germline CDR1 reads SGHVS; CDR2 reads FNYEAQ. This CDR3 has 11 residues. Written as DNA, the CDR3 is TGTGCCAGCAGCCCTAAAGAGACCCAGTACTTA. Translating gives CASSPKETQYL.

The chain couples TRBV5-1 to TRBJ1-2; D remains unclear. Germline assignment: CDR1 SGHRS and CDR2 YFSETQ. The CDR3 contains 14 residues. The V end lost 0 bases, the J end lost 6 bases, and 12 bases lay between the germline ends. DNA of the CDR3: TGCGCCAGCAGCTTGGAGCAGGAAAGGGATGGCTACACCTTC. It is translated as CASSLEQERDGYTF.

The sample holds a few counts of this clonotype. V usage is TRBV6-2 or TRBV6-3 and J usage is TRBJ1-1; TRBD1 is a possible D gene (6 bases). CDR1 MNHEY and CDR2 SVGEGT come from the germline V gene. CDR3 size: 14 residues. Trimming removed 3 bases at V and 2 bases at J, with 10 bases between. The CDR3 region has the DNA TGTGCCAGCAGTTATCAGGGGTTCAACACTGAAGCTTTCTTT. Its translation: CASSYQGFNTEAFF.

The rearrangement uses TRBV12-3 or TRBV12-4 and TRBJ2-1; the D gene is possibly TRBD2 (5 bases). CDR3 size: 15 residues. Trimming cost V 3 bases and J 6 bases, with 15 bases left between them. CDR3 nucleotide sequence: TGTGCCAGCAGTTTTGGCGGGTCGAGCCGCAATGAGCAGTTCTTC. This sequence encodes CASSFGGSSRNEQFF.

The rearrangement joins TRBV4-3 to TRBJ2-3, with 11 bases lining up with TRBD2. The CDR3 loop spans 17 amino acids. Germline CDR1 is LGHNA and CDR2 is YSLEER. The J segment lost 3 bases and the V segment lost 0 bases, leaving 5 bases of the junction unmatched. CDR3 in DNA: TGCGCCAGCAGCCAAGATCCGGGACTAGCGGTAACAGATACGCAGTATTTT. Translating it yields CASSQDPGLAVTDTQYF.

This CDR3 is CASNVDRGMAQFF. In DNA form, the CDR3 reads TGTGCCAGCAACGTCGACAGGGGGATGGCTCAGTTCTTC. The chain is built from TRBV11-2 and TRBJ2-1, with 9 bases identical to TRBD1. The CDR3 sequence is 13 residues long. The J segment lost 13 bases and the V segment lost 7 bases, leaving 11 bases of the junction unmatched. Germline assignment: CDR1 SGHAT and CDR2 FQNNGV.

This clonotype was picked up a small number of times. The chain links TRBV25-1 to TRBJ1-2; 7 bases agree with TRBD1. The CDR3 runs 15 residues. V dropped 1 base and J dropped 8; count of bases not matched to a gene: 10. CDR1 and CDR2 (germline): MGHDK, SYGVNS. The CDR3 here is CASSEFRQGMGGYTF. CDR3 DNA sequence: TGTGCCAGCAGTGAATTCCGACAGGGTATGGGAGGCTACACCTTC.

The V gene is TRBV3-1, the J gene TRBJ2-2; D remains ambiguous. V was cut by 0 bases and J by 2 bases, with 7 bases left in between. The germline CDR1 and CDR2 sequences are LGHDT and YNNKEL (reference sequence). CDR3 length: 15 amino acids. CDR3: CASSQDGFNTGELFF. Here the CDR3 DNA reads TGTGCCAGCAGCCAAGATGGCTTTAACACCGGGGAGCTGTTTTTT.

This clonotype was recorded a few times. The J gene is TRBJ1-1, the V gene TRBV7-9; D is unresolved. CDR1 and CDR2 (germline): SEHNR, FQNEAQ (reference sequence). The CDR3 sequence is 15 residues long. V was cut by 3 bases and J by 2 bases, with 13 bases left in between. In DNA, the CDR3 is TGTGCCAGCAGCTTCGACCTCACAGTTAACACTGAAGCTTTCTTT. Protein sequence: CASSFDLTVNTEAFF. Full variable domain (rest looked up from reference TRBV7-9 and TRBJ1-1): DTGVSQNPRHKITKRGQNVTFRCDPISEHNRLYWYRQTLGQGPEFLTYFQNEAQLEKSRLLSDRFSAERPKGSFSTLEIQRTEQGDSAMYLCASSFDLTVNTEAFFGQGTRLTVV.

This clonotype was seen a handful of times. This rearrangement joins TRBV6-2 or TRBV6-3 to TRBJ1-3, with a possible D match to TRBD1 (5 bases). With 6 bases removed from V and 4 bases from J, the gap between germline ends came to 16 bases. Germline loops: CDR1 MNHEY, CDR2 SVGEGT. The CDR3 spans 15 residues. CDR3 loop: CASRNLEGAGNTIYF. Written as DNA, the CDR3 is TGTGCCAGCAGAAACCTCGAAGGGGCGGGAAACACCATATATTTT.

The sample holds a few counts of this clonotype. The rearrangement joins TRBV7-8 to TRBJ2-7; TRBD1 agrees at 9 bases. J lost 5 bases, V lost 2 bases, and 7 bases had no gene match. Germline V CDR1 and CDR2: SGHVS, FQNEAQ. CDR3 length equals 15 residues. The CDR3: CASSLTWDRVHEQYF. In DNA, the CDR3 is TGTGCCAGCAGCTTAACCTGGGACAGGGTGCACGAGCAGTACTTC. Full variable domain (outside the CDR3, taken from reference TRBV7-8 and TRBJ2-7): GAGVSQSPRYKVAKRGQDVALRCDPISGHVSLFWYQQALGQGPEFLTYFQNEAQLDKSGLPSDRFFAERPEGSVSTLKIQRTQQEDSAVYLCASSLTWDRVHEQYFGPGTRLTVT.

This chain uses TRBV7-2 with TRBJ1-5, with 11 positions matching TRBD1. There are 18 residues in the CDR3. J was trimmed by 4 bases and V by 2 bases; bases with no gene match: 10. The germline CDR1 and CDR2 sequences are SGHTA and FQGNSA. CDR3 in amino acids: CASSLLDRGHSINQPQHF. In DNA, the CDR3 is TGTGCCAGCAGCTTACTGGACAGGGGGCACAGCATAAATCAGCCCCAGCATTTT.

This clonotype occurred a few times. The chain is built from TRBV11-2 and TRBJ1-2, with 7 bases fitting TRBD1. The length of the CDR3 is 15 residues. The germline V gene has CDR1 SGHAT and CDR2 FQNNGV. With 5 bases clipped from V and 5 bases from J, the junction kept 11 bases outside the gene matches. This CDR3 reads CASSARQGGGYGYTF. DNA for the CDR3: TGTGCCAGCAGCGCGAGACAGGGAGGTGGTTATGGCTACACCTTC.

Only a few counts were recorded for this clonotype. The genes are TRBV2 and TRBJ1-1; D is ambiguous. V dropped 6 bases and J dropped 3 bases, with 11 bases sitting between them. The CDR3 has 13 residues. Germline V gene lookup returns CDR1 SNHLY and CDR2 FYNNEI. The CDR3 region has the DNA TGTGCCAGCAGGCTGGAGCAGCACACTGAAGCTTTCTTT. Amino acids: CASRLEQHTEAFF.

This clonotype was observed a handful of times. This chain uses TRBV15 with TRBJ1-4; D is ambiguous. CDR1 LNHNV and CDR2 YYDKDF come from the germline V gene (reference sequence). This CDR3 contains 15 residues. V was cut by 0 bases and J by 8 bases, with 13 bases left in between. The CDR3 is CATSRDWNSREKLFF. In DNA, the CDR3 is TGTGCCACCAGCAGAGATTGGAACAGCCGGGAAAAACTGTTTTTT.

This clonotype was counted between two and nine times. J is TRBJ1-2 and V is TRBV6-6, with 7 bases matching TRBD1. Germline loops: CDR1 MNHNY, CDR2 SVGAGI (reference sequence). The CDR3 is 15 amino acids. V gave up 6 bases and J gave up 5 bases; unmatched junction bases: 12. CDR3 loop: CASRFPGTVSYGYTF. CDR3 in DNA: TGTGCCAGCAGATTCCCTGGGACAGTATCTTATGGCTACACCTTC.

The chain combines TRBV4-2 with TRBJ2-3, with a weak D call TRBD2 (7 bases). This CDR3 contains 17 residues. Between the trimmed V and J ends, which lost 3 bases and 2 bases, there was a span of 18 bases. The germline V gene has CDR1 LGHNA and CDR2 YNFKEQ. CDR3 loop: CASSQGGGGGYTDTQYF. CDR3 coding DNA: TGTGCCAGCAGCCAGGGAGGCGGCGGGGGCTACACAGATACGCAGTATTTT.